Listed here are 29 T cell receptor beta chains from one sample, sequenced in a study of T cell clonality in common variable immunodeficiency. Whole-study findings and limits: Reportedly, TCR beta sequences from common variable immunodeficiency showed fewer deletions and N-nucleotide insertions.

The data were produced by immunoSEQ multiplex PCR, yet TCRdb's version contains in-frame clones alone and is incomplete. The sample presents approximately 2,500 clones, none singletons. No antigen is known for these receptors. The material sequenced was peripheral blood mononuclear cells. All receptors come from a human donor with common variable immunodeficiency.

This clone ranks as medium-sized. The read stops 3 residues short of the end of the CDR3; the missing end is completed from the germline J gene. The chain joins TRBV20-1 to TRBJ2-1, with 10 bases lining up with TRBD1. The CDR3 loop spans 14 amino acids. Germline values: CDR1 DFQATT, CDR2 SNEGSKA (reference sequence). V gave up 3 bases and J gave up 6 bases; unmatched junction bases: 5. The sequenced part of the CDR3 DNA is TGCAGTGCTAGTGGGACAGGGGTTGTCAATGAG. It codes for CSASGTGVVNE. The CDR3 as a whole reads CSASGTGVVNEQFF.

This clone is medium-sized (0.01 to 0.1%) within its sample. The missing CDR3 end, 3 residues past where the read stops, is filled in from the germline J gene. The chain combines TRBV14 with TRBJ2-1; perhaps TRBD2 as D (5 bases). The CDR3 sequence is 14 residues long. V gave up 1 base and J gave up 9 bases, with 13 bases separating them. CDR1 is SGHDN, CDR2 FVKESK, per germline. This chain's CDR3 is CASSQVEGYSEQFF. The part of the CDR3 DNA that was read is TGTGCCAGCAGCCAAGTTGAGGGTTATAGTGAG.

This clone is medium-sized (0.01 to 0.1%). The CDR3 extends 3 residues past the end of the read, so its final part is completed from the germline J gene. The chain combines TRBV19 with TRBJ2-3; 8 nucleotides match TRBD1. Trimming took 5 bases from V and 2 from J; bases not matched to a gene: 12. CDR3 length equals 17 residues. Germline values: CDR1 LNHDA, CDR2 SQIVND (reference sequence). CDR3 DNA, as far as it was read: TGTGCCAGTAGTGTAACCCTAGGACAGGGCCTCACAGATACG. Translated: CASSVTLGQGLTDT. The full-length CDR3 reads as CASSVTLGQGLTDTQYF. The full variable domain, its missing parts supplied by reference TRBV19 and TRBJ2-3, is DGGITQSPKYLFRKEGQNVTLSCEQNLNHDAMYWYRQDPGQGLRLIYYSQIVNDFQKGDIAEGYSVSREKKESFPLTVTSAQKNPTAFYLCASSVTLGQGLTDTQYFGPGTRLTVL.

Comments on this clone: The missing CDR3 end, 3 residues past where the read stops, is filled in from the germline J gene. This chain links TRBV7-9 with TRBJ2-3; D remains ambiguous. With 7 bases removed from V and 4 bases from J, the gap between germline ends came to 18 bases. In germline, CDR1 is SEHNR, CDR2 FQNEAQ (reference sequence). The CDR3 is made up of 15 amino acids. Partial CDR3 DNA: TGTGCCAGCATGTCCACCGTCGGTCTCGCAGATACG. Translated, it gives CASMSTVGLADT. The entire CDR3 is CASMSTVGLADTQYF.

By share of the sample, this clone is medium-sized. From the germline J gene comes the end of the CDR3, since the read stops 3 residues before it. This chain links TRBV19 with TRBJ2-1, with D perhaps TRBD1 (6 bases). This CDR3 contains 15 residues. The germline CDR1 and CDR2 sequences are LNHDA and SQIVND (reference sequence). Trimming took 1 base from V and 4 from J, leaving 11 bases between them. The CDR3 DNA, read in part, is TGTGCCAGTAGTATAGGGGGACACCTGTACAATGAG. This codes for CASSIGGHLYNE. The whole CDR3 reads CASSIGGHLYNEQFF.

This clone was seen more than once but under ten times. Read coverage stops 3 residues before the CDR3 terminus; the germline J gene supplies the remainder. The rearrangement joins TRBV20-1 to TRBJ2-5; the match to TRBD2 covers 14 bases. V shed 5 bases, J shed 2 bases, and the junction held 7 bases outside the gene matches. Germline V CDR1 and CDR2: DFQATT, SNEGSKA (reference sequence). The CDR3 sequence is 16 residues long. The DNA read from the CDR3 is TGCAGTGCTTCAAGGGGACTAGCGGGGGTACAAGAGACC. It codes for CSASRGLAGVQET. The full CDR3 protein reads CSASRGLAGVQETQYF.

This clone is medium-sized (0.01 to 0.1%) within its sample. The CDR3 end falls 3 residues outside the read, so it is completed with the germline J gene. V is TRBV6-2 or TRBV6-3 and J is TRBJ1-1; no clear D gene. The germline CDR1 and CDR2 sequences are MNHEY and SVGEGT. The CDR3 is made up of 13 amino acids. The CDR3 bases that were read are TGTGCCAGCAGTTACCAGCCCAGGTACGAA. Translation: CASSYQPRYE. The complete CDR3 sequence is CASSYQPRYEAFF.

By its share, this clone is medium-sized (0.01 to 0.1%). The CDR3 end falls 3 residues outside the read, so it is completed with the germline J gene. The chain carries TRBV6-4 and TRBJ2-1; D remains unclear. The V end was cut by 8 bases, the J end by 9 bases, with 8 bases between. The CDR3 totals 10 residues. Germline CDR1 is MRHNA and CDR2 is SNTAGT. The CDR3 reads CASVPREQFF. Incomplete CDR3 DNA: TGTGCCAGCGTCCCCCGTGAG.

This clone came up a few times. The read gets to within 3 residues of the CDR3 end, and the germline J gene fills in the rest. The J gene is TRBJ1-2, the V gene TRBV19; D gene ambiguous. The germline V gene encodes CDR1 LNHDA and CDR2 SQIVND (reference sequence). Trimming removed 3 bases at V and 4 bases at J, with 15 bases between. The CDR3 consists of 15 residues. The DNA read from the CDR3 is TGTGCCAGTAGTATTGCGCGGGCATCGACCTATGGC. It encodes CASSIARASTYG. The entire CDR3 is CASSIARASTYGYTF.

This clone is deemed medium-sized (0.01 to 0.1%). Read sequence stops 3 residues before the CDR3 end, and the germline J gene provides the missing end. The V and J genes are TRBV19 and TRBJ1-1; the D is unclear. Germline CDR1 is LNHDA and CDR2 is SQIVND (reference sequence). Trimming took 5 bases from V and 0 from J, leaving 4 bases between them. The CDR3 covers 12 residues. CDR3 DNA, as far as it was read: TGTGCCAGTAGTCAGGTGAACACTGAA. Translation: CASSQVNTE. In full, the CDR3 reads CASSQVNTEAFF.

This clone is labeled medium-sized. The CDR3 end is not reached by the read, which stops 3 residues before it; the germline J gene fills it in. This chain links TRBV7-2 with TRBJ1-2; D ambiguous. Germline V gene sequence: CDR1 SGHTA, CDR2 FQGNSA. V shed 5 bases and J shed 7 bases, with 14 bases lying between them. CDR3 length equals 13 residues. This CDR3 is CASSPLRHLGYTF. The CDR3 bases that were read are TGTGCCAGCAGCCCACTCCGCCACCTTGGC.

Points on this clone: The CDR3 extends 3 residues past the end of the read, so its final part is completed from the germline J gene. The genes are TRBV5-6 and TRBJ2-3, with unresolved D. Trimming pared 0 bases from V and 0 bases from J, leaving 8 bases between. The V gene's germline CDR1 is SGHDT and CDR2 YYEEEE. CDR3 length: 15 amino acids. CDR3 in amino acids: CASSLAFLSTDTQYF. The covered CDR3 bases are TGTGCCAGCAGCTTGGCATTTCTAAGCACAGATACG.

Many counts were recorded for this clone. The read terminates 3 residues before the CDR3 end, so the remaining end is supplied by the germline J gene. V usage is TRBV6-2 or TRBV6-3 and J usage is TRBJ2-1, with 9 bases lining up with TRBD1. This CDR3 region has 15 residues. The V gene end was trimmed by 6 bases and the J gene end by 1 base; junction bases not matched to a gene: 4. Germline lookup yields CDR1 MNHEY and CDR2 SVGEGT. CDR3 DNA (partial): TGTGCCAGCAGCTTTGACAGGGGGTCCTACAATGAG. Translation gives CASSFDRGSYNE. The full CDR3 sequence reads CASSFDRGSYNEQFF.

This clone was seen ten or more times. Read coverage stops 3 residues before the CDR3 terminus; the germline J gene supplies the remainder. This chain links TRBV29-1 with TRBJ1-1; tentatively, D is TRBD1 (6 bases). The CDR3 has 13 amino acids. Germline V gives CDR1 SQVTM, CDR2 ANQGSEA. Trimming took off 6 bases at V and 4 bases at J, with 15 bases between the two ends. The sequenced part of the CDR3 DNA is TGCAGCGTGGTAAGAACAGGGTCCACTGAA. Protein product: CSVVRTGSTE. The whole CDR3 protein is CSVVRTGSTEAFF.

This clone is medium-sized (0.01 to 0.1%) in the sample. The CDR3 extends 3 residues past the end of the read, so its final part is completed from the germline J gene. The rearrangement uses TRBV18 and TRBJ1-5, with TRBD1 as a possible D gene (5 bases). Per the germline V gene, CDR1 is KGHSH and CDR2 is LQKENI. The V end was cut by 6 bases, the J end by 5 bases, with 8 bases between. This CDR3 is 12 amino acids long. The CDR3 reads CASSGTDQPQHF. The sequenced part of the CDR3 DNA is TGTGCCAGCTCCGGGACTGATCAGCCC.

Only a few counts were recorded for this clone. The read ends 3 residues early relative to the CDR3; the germline J gene fills the gap. V is TRBV19 and J is TRBJ1-2; 7 nucleotides agree with TRBD1. Trimming took 3 bases from V and 4 from J; bases not matched to a gene: 5. The CDR3 covers 14 residues. Germline values: CDR1 LNHDA, CDR2 SQIVND (reference sequence). CDR3 residues: CASSISRDSYGYTF. The sequenced CDR3 bases are TGTGCCAGTAGTATTAGCCGGGACAGCTATGGC.

By proportion, this clone is medium-sized. Incomplete CDR3 DNA: TGTGCCATCAGTGGAGGGTGGGGGGAACATTACGAG. As protein: CAISGGWGEHYE. The CDR3 in full is CAISGGWGEHYEQYF. The chain joins TRBV10-3 to TRBJ2-7; possible D gene TRBD2, 6 bases. The CDR3 extends 3 residues past the end of the read, so its final part is completed from the germline J gene. The CDR3 runs to 15 residues. Trimming pared 4 bases from V and 4 bases from J, leaving 17 bases between. Germline V gene lookup returns CDR1 ENHRY and CDR2 SYGVKD.

This clone is medium-sized (0.01 to 0.1%) in the sample. The CDR3 end lies 3 residues beyond the end of the read and is filled in from the germline J gene. The rearrangement links TRBV7-9 to TRBJ2-2; D is unresolved. This CDR3 region has 15 residues. Germline V gene lookup returns CDR1 SEHNR and CDR2 FQNEAQ (reference sequence). V was shortened by 0 bases and J by 5 bases, with 10 bases between the two germline ends. The CDR3 protein is CASSLAGSDTGELFF. The sequenced part of the CDR3 DNA is TGTGCCAGCAGCTTAGCGGGCAGTGATACCGGGGAG.

This clone was counted many times. The CDR3 end lies 3 residues beyond the end of the read and is filled in from the germline J gene. The chain employs TRBV27 and TRBJ2-5; 8 bases align to TRBD2. CDR1 MNHEY and CDR2 SMNVEV come from the germline V gene (reference sequence). The V segment lost 7 bases and the J segment 0 bases; nucleotides outside the gene matches: 7. The CDR3 runs to 15 residues. CDR3: CASNPAGEDQETQYF. The covered CDR3 bases are TGTGCCAGCAATCCAGCGGGGGAGGACCAAGAGACC.

This clone counts as medium-sized. The sequence runs out 3 residues before the end of the CDR3; the remainder is reconstructed from the germline J gene. The J gene is TRBJ1-1, the V gene TRBV30; TRBD1 is a possible D gene (6 bases). V lost 5 bases and J 2 bases, leaving 15 bases between the germline ends. This CDR3 contains 14 residues. The germline gives CDR1 GTSNPN, CDR2 SVGIG (reference sequence). The sequenced part of the CDR3 DNA is TGTGCCTGGGAACAGGGTCTCGGAAACACTGAA. This gives the protein CAWEQGLGNTE. The whole CDR3 is CAWEQGLGNTEAFF.

Concerning this clone: The CDR3 goes on 3 residues after the read ends, and that part is filled in from the germline J gene. This chain links TRBV19 with TRBJ2-1, with TRBD2 matching over 8 bases. V was pared by 3 bases and J by 2 bases, with 3 bases of the junction left unmatched. Germline-derived CDR1 and CDR2 are LNHDA and SQIVND (reference sequence). The CDR3 loop spans 15 amino acids. CDR3 loop: CASSIGGGPYNEQFF. Incomplete CDR3 DNA: TGTGCCAGTAGTATCGGGGGGGGCCCCTACAATGAG.

In its sample, this clone ranks as medium-sized (0.01 to 0.1%). This CDR3 is CASSISLALLPNSYEQYF. The part of the CDR3 DNA that was read is TGTGCCAGTAGTATTTCGCTAGCGTTACTTCCAAATTCCTACGAG. V is TRBV19 and J is TRBJ2-7; D is perhaps TRBD2 (6 bases). The sequence runs out 3 residues before the end of the CDR3; the remainder is reconstructed from the germline J gene. The CDR3 length is 18 residues. V was trimmed by 3 bases and J by 1 base, leaving 22 bases between them. Germline V gene lookup returns CDR1 LNHDA and CDR2 SQIVND (reference sequence). Supplemented by reference TRBV19 and TRBJ2-7, the full variable domain reads DGGITQSPKYLFRKEGQNVTLSCEQNLNHDAMYWYRQDPGQGLRLIYYSQIVNDFQKGDIAEGYSVSREKKESFPLTVTSAQKNPTAFYLCASSISLALLPNSYEQYFGPGTRLTVT.

This clone occurred many times. The CDR3 end lies 3 residues beyond the end of the read and is filled in from the germline J gene. The chain combines TRBV5-1 with TRBJ2-3, with TRBD2 matching over 8 bases. The CDR3 extends over 17 amino acids. With V trimmed by 2 bases and J by 2 bases, 10 bases remained unmatched. Germline V gives CDR1 SGHRS, CDR2 YFSETQ. The DNA read from the CDR3 is TGCGCCAGCAGCTTCAGGGTGGCTAGCGGGTACACAGATACG. It translates to CASSFRVASGYTDT. The whole CDR3 is CASSFRVASGYTDTQYF.

Within the sample, this clone is medium-sized (0.01 to 0.1%). The DNA ends 3 residues before the CDR3 does, and the rest of the CDR3 is filled in from the germline J gene. V usage is TRBV7-6 and J usage is TRBJ2-1; tentative D call: TRBD2 (6 bases). This CDR3 is 14 amino acids long. Trimming removed 1 base from V and 5 bases from J, with 9 bases in between. CDR1 and CDR2 from the germline V gene are SGHVS and FNYEAQ. CDR3 sequence reads: CASSLGGLNNEQFF. The part of the CDR3 DNA that was read is TGTGCCAGCAGCTTAGGGGGACTCAACAATGAG.

This clone was seen ten or more times. The DNA ends 3 residues before the CDR3 does, and the rest of the CDR3 is filled in from the germline J gene. The V and J genes are TRBV11-3 and TRBJ2-1; D call uncertain. V was cut by 0 bases and J by 0 bases, with 6 bases left in between. The CDR3 is 15 residues long. Per the germline V gene, CDR1 is SGHNT and CDR2 is YENEEA. The sequenced CDR3 bases are TGTGCCAGCAGCTTAGAAACAGTCTCCTACAATGAG. Its protein product is CASSLETVSYNE. The whole CDR3 protein is CASSLETVSYNEQFF.

This clone is medium-sized. The missing CDR3 end, 3 residues past where the read stops, is filled in from the germline J gene. This chain connects TRBV2 to TRBJ1-1, with 8 bases identical to TRBD1. The CDR3 spans 14 residues. The trim removed 10 bases at V and 2 bases at J, leaving 9 bases unmatched. In germline, CDR1 is SNHLY, CDR2 FYNNEI. Incomplete CDR3 DNA: TGTGCCACACAGGAGGGACAGGTAAACACTGAA. Translated: CATQEGQVNTE. The entire CDR3 is CATQEGQVNTEAFF.

There are a few counts of this clone. The sequenced fragment ends 3 residues before the CDR3 boundary, so the rest is inferred from the germline J gene. The V call is TRBV7-9, the J call TRBJ1-5; unclear D gene. Germline CDR1 and CDR2: SEHNR and FQNEAQ (reference sequence). The CDR3 runs to 14 residues. Trimming removed 1 base at V and 8 bases at J, with 12 bases between. CDR3 bases read: TGTGCCAGCAGCTTAGATGCCGGGGTAAAGCCC. It translates to CASSLDAGVKP. The CDR3 in full is CASSLDAGVKPQHF.

This clone was recorded many times. The read is 3 residues too short to cover the CDR3 end, so that end is filled in from the germline J gene. The V gene is TRBV5-4, the J gene TRBJ1-6; 8 bases match TRBD1. CDR3 length: 16 amino acids. Germline-derived CDR1 and CDR2 are SGHNT and YYREEE (reference sequence). Trimming removed 3 bases from V and 7 bases from J; junction bases left unmatched: 9. CDR3 loop: CASSSGRTGPNSPLHF. The covered CDR3 bases are TGTGCCAGCAGCTCGGGCCGGACAGGGCCCAATTCACCC.

Ten or more counts support this clone. The observed sequence ends 3 residues before the CDR3 terminus, with the missing tail filled in from the germline J gene. This chain joins TRBV20-1 and TRBJ2-6, with D possibly matching TRBD1 (6 bases). The CDR3 runs to 15 residues. CDR1 and CDR2 (germline): DFQATT, SNEGSKA (reference sequence). V dropped 5 bases and J dropped 0 bases, with 11 bases sitting between them. The CDR3 region is CSARPQGSGANVLTF. The sequenced part of the CDR3 DNA is TGCAGTGCTCGACCACAGGGCTCTGGGGCCAACGTC.